This T cell receptor beta chain comes out of a study of blood T cell repertoires in COVID-19. Overall study context: Researchers got acute and convalescent COVID-19 samples from the United States, Italy and Spain. PBMCs, B-cell-depleted T cells, or T cells were the source of the cDNA or gDNA that made up the material.

Original analysis: By means of reference gene primer amplification, nucleated cell counts were estimated. The method was immunoSEQ multiplex PCR; TCRdb's version includes in-frame clones alone and lacks a portion of them. V and J calls and clone size are copied from that table; D and trimming were computed from the DNA. The table includes 250,000 to 300,000 clones, more than 70% detected once. Germline trimming cut 2 bases from V and 2 bases from J; bases unmatched to any gene: 3. CDR1 and CDR2 from the germline V gene are SGHDT and YYEEEE. CDR3 size: 14 residues. Sequencing was performed on peripheral blood. The clonotype was recovered from a woman in her 40s who had recovered from COVID-19. The gene calls are TRBV5-6 and TRBJ1-1; TRBD1 matches 7 bases. CDR3 nucleotide sequence: TGTGCCAGCAGCTTAGGGGGCTTTAACACTGAAGCTTTCTTT. Encoded protein: CASSLGGFNTEAFF. Based on the CDR3 plus reference TRBV5-6 and TRBJ1-1, the full variable domain is DAGVTQSPTHLIKTRGQQVTLRCSPKSGHDTVSWYQQALGQGPQFIFQYYEEEERQRGNFPDRFSGHQFPNYSSELNVNALLLGDSALYLCASSLGGFNTEAFFGQGTRLTVV.